This T cell receptor (beta chain) is drawn from a study of T cell changes during pregnancy in multiple sclerosis. This CDR3 comprises 18 residues. Germline CDR1 and CDR2: MGHRA and YSYEKL. V was pared by 1 base and J by 6 bases, with 22 bases between. The method was immunoSEQ multiplex PCR; TCRdb's version includes in-frame clones alone and lacks a portion of them. The profile shows fewer than 40,000 clones, about 90% of them singletons. The receptor's source is a female donor with multiple sclerosis, enrolled in a pregnancy study. The chain uses TRBV4-1 and TRBJ2-1, with a possible D match to TRBD1 (5 bases). Sequenced here: CD4+ T cells from peripheral blood mononuclear cells, sampled in the third trimester of pregnancy. The CDR3 sequence: CASSQVDMGFRLSNEQFF. The DNA for the CDR3 is TGCGCCAGCAGCCAAGTGGACATGGGGTTTCGTCTGTCCAATGAGCAGTTCTTC.